This T cell receptor beta chain was obtained from a study of blood T cell repertoires in COVID-19. Looking at the study overall: COVID-19 samples from acute and convalescent phases originated in the United States, Italy and Spain. The cDNA or gDNA used as material had been derived from T cells, B-cell-depleted T cells, or PBMCs.

Germline-derived CDR1 and CDR2 are LNHDA and SQIVND (reference sequence). The CDR3 is 16 amino acids. With 3 bases clipped from V and 0 bases from J, the junction kept 4 bases outside the gene matches. Per the study methods: For nucleated cells, counts were estimated from reference gene primer amplification. Libraries were prepared by immunoSEQ multiplex PCR; TCRdb keeps only in-frame clonotypes and omits some of them. Clonal size and the V and J genes are those of that table, whereas D and trimming came from the DNA. The sample records about 80,000 clones, around 76% being singletons. This clone has more than one count but fewer than ten.

The rearrangement joins TRBV19 to TRBJ2-1, with TRBD2 matching over 8 bases. Sequenced material: peripheral blood. The clonotype was recovered from a human donor in a cohort sampled during active COVID-19. The chain's CDR3 is CASSIRLAGSYNEQFF. For the CDR3, the DNA is TGTGCCAGTAGTATTCGCCTAGCGGGCTCCTACAATGAGCAGTTCTTC.